This T cell receptor beta chain emerged from a study of beta chain features in type 1 diabetes. Since all of the isolated RNA was reverse transcribed, expressed TCRB transcripts were what got sequenced. Profiled with immunoSEQ multiplex PCR; TCRdb holds only in-frame clones, not every one. Seen here are about 930,000 clones, 15% to 20% observed once, and the top ten hold 0.02% to 0.025%. CDR1 is SQVTM and CDR2 is ANQGSEA in the germline V gene. The CDR3 extends over 16 amino acids. Trimming left V 4 bases short and J 0 bases short, with 16 bases between. The sequencing sample was made of naive CD4+ T cells from blood. The chain combines TRBV29-1 with TRBJ1-3; D unresolved. This clonotype was sampled from a woman aged 18-29 years in good health. The CDR3 sequence is CSVVHPGLLSGNTIYF. The DNA for the CDR3 is TGCAGCGTTGTACACCCGGGTTTACTCTCTGGAAACACCATATATTTT.